This TCR beta chain was retrieved from a study of T cell responses to AZD1222 COVID-19 vaccine. The method was immunoSEQ multiplex PCR; TCRdb's version includes in-frame clones alone and lacks a portion of them. This sample has under 150,000 clones, with 80% to 95% found just once. In this sample, this clone turned up once. V lost 6 bases to trimming and J lost 4 bases; unmatched junction nucleotides: 8. This CDR3 contains 15 residues. Germline V gene data show CDR1 as MDHEN and CDR2 as SYDVKM. The source material was peripheral blood, sampled 28 days after the second AZD1222 dose. This chain joins TRBV28 and TRBJ1-5, with 8 positions matching TRBD1. The sequence was collected from an adult who received the AZD1222 COVID-19 vaccine. CDR3 in DNA: TGTGCCAGCAGCCCGACAGGGGATGGAAATCAGCCCCAGCATTTT. Residues: CASSPTGDGNQPQHF.